These T cell receptor beta chains were read from a single sample in a study of identical twins. Via MiXCR, TCRdb re-called the 5' RACE reads, giving one row per CDR3 protein. The sample lists roughly 720,000 distinct CDR3 sequences, roughly 18% occurring once. This sample was also put to use in a study of T cells expressing NK-cell markers.

The sample taken for sequencing was PBMCs. The receptors here all came from a woman in her late teens or twenties in good health. The CDR3 runs from the conserved cysteine through the conserved F or W. D genes are given only for firm matches. Size tells how often a clone was seen (once, few, many) or the class of an expanded clone, and some rows leave it out.

clone_size	d_call	v_call	j_call	cdr3_aa	cdr3_nt
few	.	TRBV12-3/TRBV12-4	TRBJ1-2	CASSPPGRNYGYTF	TGTGCCAGCAGTCCCCCGGGACGGAACTATGGCTACACCTTC
.	.	TRBV20-1	TRBJ2-2	CSATRGGNTGELFF	TGCAGTGCCACGAGAGGGGGGAACACCGGGGAGCTGTTTTTT
few	.	TRBV19	TRBJ1-1	CASSIQGRNTEAFF	TGTGCCAGTAGTATACAGGGGAGGAACACTGAAGCTTTCTTT
.	.	TRBV7-6	TRBJ2-7	CASSLFRGQSYEQYF	TGTGCCAGCAGCTTATTCCGGGGCCAATCCTACGAGCAGTACTTC
.	.	TRBV7-2	TRBJ2-7	CASCLILVSTYEQYF	TGTGCCAGCTGCTTAATTCTAGTCTCGACCTACGAGCAGTACTTC
.	.	TRBV20-1	TRBJ2-1	CSARDITSGFF	TGCAGTGCTAGAGATATAACTAGTGGGTTCTTC
.	TRBD1	TRBV7-9	TRBJ1-1	CASSRRQGATEAFF	TGTGCCAGCAGCAGACGACAGGGGGCCACTGAAGCTTTCTTT
.	.	TRBV20-1	TRBJ1-1	CSASGTRNTEAFF	TGCAGTGCTTCTGGGACGAGGAACACTGAAGCTTTCTTT
few	TRBD2	TRBV20-1	TRBJ2-3	CSARSTGGAMGTQYF	TGCAGTGCTCGCAGTACGGGAGGAGCTATGGGTACGCAGTATTTT
few	.	TRBV14	TRBJ1-1	CASSHHMNTEAFF	TGTGCCAGCAGCCATCACATGAACACTGAAGCTTTCTTT
many	.	TRBV3-1	TRBJ2-7	CASSQQGDRGEQYF	TGTGCCAGCAGCCAACAAGGGGACCGCGGGGAGCAGTACTTC
.	.	TRBV5-6	TRBJ2-3	CASNLVSSTDTQYF	TGTGCCAGCAACTTAGTCAGTAGCACAGATACGCAGTATTTT
many	.	TRBV12-3/TRBV12-4	TRBJ2-7	CASSQTSSSEQYF	TGTGCCAGCAGTCAGACTAGTTCGAGCGAGCAGTACTTC
many	.	TRBV7-8	TRBJ2-5	CASSLSSGKETQYF	TGTGCCAGCAGCTTAAGCTCGGGGAAAGAGACCCAGTACTTC
few	TRBD2	TRBV4-3	TRBJ2-1	CASSQEVGLAGVYNEQFF	TGCGCCAGCAGCCAAGAAGTAGGGCTAGCGGGAGTTTACAATGAGCAGTTCTTC
few	.	TRBV12-3/TRBV12-4	TRBJ2-1	CATSWGDEQFF	TGTGCCACCTCCTGGGGCGATGAGCAGTTCTTC
.	TRBD2	TRBV7-2	TRBJ2-7	CASRPVTSGAYEQYF	TGTGCCAGCCGACCTGTTACTAGCGGGGCTTACGAGCAGTACTTC
.	.	TRBV5-1	TRBJ2-7	CASSLAFSTNEQYF	TGCGCCAGCAGCTTGGCCTTCTCAACCAACGAGCAGTACTTC
many	.	TRBV9	TRBJ1-2	CASSVVTGDGYTF	TGTGCCAGCAGCGTAGTAACGGGGGACGGCTACACCTTC
.	.	TRBV12-3/TRBV12-4	TRBJ1-1	CASSQDTNTEAFF	TGTGCCAGCAGTCAGGATACGAACACTGAAGCTTTCTTT
few	.	TRBV5-1	TRBJ1-2	CASSLRVNYGYTF	TGCGCCAGCAGCTTGAGGGTTAACTATGGCTACACCTTC
.	.	TRBV19	TRBJ2-7	CASSPVGGAYEQYF	TGTGCCAGTAGCCCTGTAGGGGGGGCATACGAGCAGTACTTC
.	TRBD2	TRBV5-1	TRBJ2-7	CASSLSTLPGLASEQYF	TGCGCCAGCAGCCTCTCCACCTTGCCGGGACTAGCGAGCGAGCAGTACTTC
few	.	TRBV5-1	TRBJ2-5	CASRSGVQETQYF	TGCGCCAGCAGATCGGGGGTCCAAGAGACCCAGTACTTC
few	.	TRBV29-1	TRBJ2-5	CSVTGLGSGETQYF	TGCAGCGTGACGGGACTGGGATCCGGGGAGACCCAGTACTTC
few	.	TRBV6-1	TRBJ2-7	CASTVPGRYYEQYF	TGTGCCAGCACCGTCCCGGGCCGTTACTACGAGCAGTACTTC
.	TRBD2	TRBV20-1	TRBJ2-1	CSARAATSGTYNEQFF	TGCAGTGCTAGGGCCGCGACTAGCGGAACCTACAATGAGCAGTTCTTC